This T cell receptor (beta chain) comes out of a study of OX40 agonist ivuxolimab in advanced cancers. Study-level information: Patients in dose escalation had liver, melanoma, kidney or head and neck cancers.

Germline V CDR1 and CDR2: MDHEN, SYDVKM. V lost 3 bases and J lost 3, with 13 bases in between. The CDR3 has 15 amino acids. Produced via immunoSEQ multiplex PCR; TCRdb's table is partial and in-frame only. This sample has nearly 70,000 clones; about nine tenths occur once, and the top ten carry roughly 8%. The source of this sequence is an adult with an advanced solid tumor such as melanoma, head and neck, liver or kidney cancer. This chain joins TRBV28 and TRBJ2-3; D is tentatively TRBD1 or TRBD2 (5 bases each). The sequences come from CD4+ or CD8+ T cells sorted from blood, collected in a trial of the OX40 agonist ivuxolimab. For the CDR3, the DNA is TGTGCCAGCAGTTTCCGGCGGGCAGGGACAGATACGCAGTATTTT. The encoded protein is CASSFRRAGTDTQYF.